Listed here is a single T cell receptor (beta chain). The antigen it binds to is not known. Base qualities are missing; no much larger clone stands one base away. The study tested focal radiation therapy combined with CTLA-4 blockade (ipilimumab) in patients with chemo-refractory metastatic non-small-cell lung cancer. Libraries were built with the immunoSEQ multiplex PCR assay. As stored in TCRdb, this immuneACCESS dataset retains in-frame rearrangements with V and J assigned. A fraction of the clones does not appear; measured against another copy, unresolved V genes explain less than half of the discrepancy, and the remainder lacks a known reason. Recorded for this sample are about 87,000 clones; approximately 86% of them occurred a single time. The ten largest account for 16% of the sample. The data derive from a study of radiotherapy plus CTLA-4 blockade in lung cancer (dated by TCRdb to 2017 to 2018). With respect to the entire study: Objective responses occurred in more than 15% of enrolled patients, and 30% to 35% achieved disease control.

Here is what the overall study found, with its caveats: After treatment with radiotherapy and ipilimumab, TCR clones that originated in tumors expanded in peripheral blood. The strongest predictors of response were reported to be early dynamic shifts in blood T cell clones along with a rise in serum interferon-beta following radiation.

The sequencing used peripheral blood, collected from a patient treated with radiotherapy plus ipilimumab. This receptor was obtained from a human donor with non-small cell lung cancer that progressed on radiotherapy plus ipilimumab.

The CDR3: CASSLGTGAGETQYF. The DNA is as follows: TGCGCCAGCAGCTTGGGGACAGGGGCAGGTGAGACCCAGTACTTC. The chain links TRBV5-1 with TRBJ2-5; TRBD1 fits 9 bases in the junction. V loses 0 bases at its end and J loses 5 bases; junction bases beyond the gene matches: 5. Measured from the cysteine to the phenylalanine, the CDR3 is 15 residues long. Only CDR3 DNA remains: 45 bases, in frame from the first base. Per the germline V gene, SGHRS is the CDR1 and YFSETQ is the CDR2. Joined to the reference TRBV5-1 and TRBJ2-5 proteins, this CDR3 gives the full variable domain: KAGVTQTPRYLIKTRGQQVTLSCSPISGHRSVSWYQQTPGQGLQFLFEYFSETQRNKGNFPGRFSGRQFSNSRSEMNVSTLELGDSALYLCASSLGTGAGETQYFGPGTRLLVL.